This passage covers 16 T cell receptor beta chains from one sample sequenced in a study of vaccination effects on CD4 cells after COVID-19. These receptors' targets are unknown. The repertoire was sequenced with immunoSEQ multiplex PCR; TCRdb's copy has only in-frame clones and lacks some. The table lists around 70,000 clones, 75% to 80% of them singletons, with roughly 2% in the top ten. After around ten days in culture, the CD4+ T cells were isolated. Sequencing was performed on CD4+ T cells from PBMCs cultured without peptide, taken before COVID-19 vaccination. These receptors came from a human donor who received a COVID-19 vaccine.

This clone showed up just once. The V gene is TRBV7-2, the J gene TRBJ1-5, with TRBD1 as a possible D gene (5 bases). From germline, CDR1 is SGHTA and CDR2 FQGNSA. Trimming took off 5 bases at V and 5 bases at J, with 22 bases between the two ends. The CDR3 is made up of 17 amino acids. The CDR3 DNA follows: TGTGCCAGCAGCCTCCCTCTGGGCAGGGTGGGTTATCAGCCCCAGCATTTT. Its translation is CASSLPLGRVGYQPQHF.

This sequence joins TRBV14 and TRBJ2-5; 10 bases are shared with TRBD1. V lost 4 bases to trimming and J lost 5 bases; unmatched junction nucleotides: 7. The germline V gene encodes CDR1 SGHDN and CDR2 FVKESK. The CDR3 contains 15 residues. In DNA, the CDR3 is TGTGCCAGCAGCCGCCGGGACAGGGGTCAGGAGACCCAGTACTTC. Protein sequence: CASSRRDRGQETQYF.

The chain joins TRBV3-1 (or the pseudogene TRBV3-2) to TRBJ1-2; TRBD1 matches 7 bases. Losses at the gene ends were 3 bases for V and 10 bases for J; bases not matched to a gene: 11. Germline lookup yields CDR1 LGHDT and CDR2 YNNKEL (reference sequence). This CDR3 is built from 14 residues. CDR3 in amino acids: CASSHMDRRRSYTF. The CDR3 DNA follows: TGTGCCAGCAGCCACATGGACAGGAGACGCTCCTACACCTTC.

The J gene is TRBJ1-2, the V gene TRBV29-1; no definite D call. V dropped 0 bases and J dropped 8 bases, with 13 bases sitting between them. Germline CDR1 and CDR2: SQVTM and ANQGSEA. The CDR3 has 13 amino acids. The DNA of the CDR3 is TGCAGCGTTGAAGATCCCGGGGAGGCCGGCTACACCTTC. It translates to CSVEDPGEAGYTF.

CDR3 residues: CAWSRGTRTDTQYF. The CDR3 bases are TGTGCCTGGAGTCGGGGGACACGCACAGATACGCAGTATTTT. The chain uses TRBV30 and TRBJ2-3; D tentatively reads TRBD1 or TRBD2 (6 bases each). Per germline, CDR1 GTSNPN and CDR2 SVGIG (reference sequence). This CDR3 is built from 14 residues. Trimming cost V 2 bases and J 1 base, with 10 bases left between them.

The CDR3: CASSSTVNSYNEQFF. The CDR3, as DNA: TGCGCCAGCAGTTCGACAGTCAACTCCTACAATGAGCAGTTCTTC. The V gene is TRBV5-1, the J gene TRBJ2-1; D may be TRBD1 (5 bases). The germline V gene has CDR1 SGHRS and CDR2 YFSETQ. V lost 5 bases and J 0 bases, leaving 12 bases between the germline ends. The length of the CDR3 is 15 residues. The variable domain in full, with the rest retrieved from reference TRBV5-1 and TRBJ2-1, is KAGVTQTPRYLIKTRGQQVTLSCSPISGHRSVSWYQQTPGQGLQFLFEYFSETQRNKGNFPGRFSGRQFSNSRSEMNVSTLELGDSALYLCASSSTVNSYNEQFFGPGTRLTVL.

The CDR3 loop is CASSSGPGTKNIQYF. CDR3 nucleotides: TGTGCCAGCAGTTCGGGGCCGGGAACCAAAAACATTCAGTACTTC. The chain joins TRBV6-5 to TRBJ2-4; D tentatively fits TRBD1 or TRBD2 (5 bases each). V was cut by 4 bases and J by 2 bases, with 12 bases left in between. Germline lookup yields CDR1 MNHEY and CDR2 SVGAGI. This CDR3 is 15 amino acids long.

The J gene is TRBJ1-3, the V gene TRBV3-1 (or the pseudogene TRBV3-2); D is ambiguous. V gave up 1 base and J gave up 10 bases, with 8 bases separating them. Germline V gene sequence: CDR1 LGHDT, CDR2 YNNKEL (reference sequence). CDR3 length: 12 residues. The DNA for the CDR3 is TGTGCCAGCAGCCAAGTTGTAGGGACCATATATTTT. Translating gives CASSQVVGTIYF.

The sample holds a few counts of this clone. The chain joins TRBV5-8 to TRBJ2-7, with D uncertain. Trimming removed 5 bases from V and 4 bases from J, with 7 bases in between. The CDR3 loop spans 11 amino acids. Germline CDR1 is SGHTS and CDR2 is YDEGEE. The CDR3 DNA reads TGTGCCAGCAGTCGATTTTACGAGCAGTACGTC. Translation gives CASSRFYEQYV.

This clone was counted between two and nine times. The chain couples TRBV6-5 to TRBJ2-7, with 9 bases identical to TRBD1. Trimming cost V 6 bases and J 7 bases; bases outside gene matches: 7. Per the germline V gene, CDR1 is MNHEY and CDR2 is SVGAGI. CDR3 size: 13 residues. The CDR3 DNA sequence: TGTGCCAGCAGGGGGACAGGGTGGTATGAGCAGTACGTC. This encodes CASRGTGWYEQYV.

This chain uses TRBV6-1 with TRBJ1-2, with D maybe TRBD1 (5 bases). The CDR3 has 13 residues. Germline assignment: CDR1 MNHNS and CDR2 SASEGT. Trimming removed 2 bases from V and 6 bases from J, with 10 bases in between. The CDR3 loop reads CASSESREHGYTF. The CDR3 coding sequence is TGTGCCAGCAGTGAAAGCAGGGAGCATGGCTACACCTTC.

This clone is a singleton in its sample. J is TRBJ1-2 and V is TRBV6-5; TRBD1 is a possible D gene (6 bases). CDR1 is MNHEY and CDR2 is SVGAGI in the germline V gene. V was pared by 8 bases and J by 4 bases, with 14 bases between. This CDR3 spans 13 amino acids. CDR3 sequence: CASGRTGTYGYTF. The CDR3 coding sequence is TGTGCCAGCGGCAGAACAGGGACCTATGGCTACACCTTC.

The V call is TRBV5-4, the J call TRBJ1-2; D is possibly TRBD1 (6 bases). The CDR3 extends over 13 amino acids. The V and J ends lost 4 bases and 4 bases respectively, with 11 bases between them. Germline assignment: CDR1 SGHNT and CDR2 YYREEE (reference sequence). CDR3 sequence: CASSLTDSYGYTF. CDR3 sequence (DNA): TGTGCCAGCAGCCTGACGGACAGCTATGGCTACACCTTC.

Only one count was recorded for this clone. As DNA, the CDR3 is TGTGCCCGCCTGGGACAGAGACTCTATGGCTACACCTTC. Translating it yields CARLGQRLYGYTF. The chain employs TRBV12-1 and TRBJ1-2; the table's D call, TRBD1, was not checked against the DNA. TRBV12-1 is described as a pseudogene. The CDR3 is 13 amino acids.

This chain connects TRBV29-1 to TRBJ1-2; no clear D gene. This CDR3 has 12 amino acids. Germline V gene lookup returns CDR1 SQVTM and CDR2 ANQGSEA. Between the trimmed V and J ends, which lost 5 bases and 3 bases, there was a span of 10 bases. The CDR3 coding sequence is TGCAGCGTTCCCCTCAGCTACTATGGCTACACCTTC. As protein: CSVPLSYYGYTF.

The chain has TRBV2 and TRBJ2-7; D unresolved. The CDR3 sequence is 13 residues long. Germline V gene data show CDR1 as SNHLY and CDR2 as FYNNEI. V lost 1 base and J lost 2, with 6 bases in between. DNA of the CDR3: TGTGCCAGCAGTGAAGGGTTGCCCTACGAGCAGTACGTC. Protein product: CASSEGLPYEQYV.